This is a list of T cell receptor beta chains from one sample in a study of blood T cell repertoires in COVID-19. Produced via immunoSEQ multiplex PCR; TCRdb's table is partial and in-frame only. Seen here are about 210,000 clones, about 83% observed once, and the top ten hold 6.5% to 9%. Sequencing was done on a sample of peripheral blood. These receptor sequences come from a woman aged 45-65 years with active or convalescent COVID-19. CDR3s include the opening cysteine and the closing phenylalanine or tryptophan. D genes are given only for firm matches. Clone size is not always given. Where it is, it says once, few, many or a class for expanded clones.

V: TRBV28
D: -
J: TRBJ2-1
size: -
DNA: TGTGCCAGCAGTGGAGAGACGACCCCCGGCGGGAATGAGCAGTTCTTC
CDR3: CASSGETTPGGNEQFF

V: TRBV28
D: TRBD1
J: TRBJ1-5
size: -
DNA: TGTGCCACCTGGCGGGACAGGGGGCTTGTTCAGCCCCAGCATTTT
CDR3: CATWRDRGLVQPQHF

V: TRBV6-5
D: -
J: TRBJ1-2
size: -
DNA: TGTGCCAGCAGTTACTCGGCTGATCTCGGCTACACCTTC
CDR3: CASSYSADLGYTF

V: TRBV6-5
D: -
J: TRBJ2-7
size: -
DNA: TGTGCCAGCAACCCACGCCAGGGGCTATCCGACGAGCAGTACTTC
CDR3: CASNPRQGLSDEQYF

V: TRBV3-1/TRBV3-2
D: TRBD1
J: TRBJ2-1
size: -
DNA: TGTGCCAGCAGCCCGGGACAGGTGCGAAATGAGCAGTTCTTC
CDR3: CASSPGQVRNEQFF

V: TRBV4-1
D: TRBD2
J: TRBJ2-3
size: few
DNA: TGCGCCAGCAGCCAAACGGGACTAGCGGGAGACACAGATACGCAGTATTTT
CDR3: CASSQTGLAGDTDTQYF

V: TRBV27
D: -
J: TRBJ1-5
size: -
DNA: TGTGCCAGCAGTCACACCGATTATAGCAATCAGCCCCAGCATTTT
CDR3: CASSHTDYSNQPQHF

V: TRBV7-6
D: TRBD1
J: TRBJ2-3
size: -
DNA: TGTGCCAGCAGCTTAGGCAGGGGACAGAGCACAGATACGCAGTATTTT
CDR3: CASSLGRGQSTDTQYF

V: TRBV7-9
D: TRBD1
J: TRBJ2-2
size: once
DNA: TGTGCCAGCAGCTTAGGACAGGGGGAAGCCGGGGAGCTGTTTTTT
CDR3: CASSLGQGEAGELFF

V: TRBV7-8
D: -
J: TRBJ2-2
size: -
DNA: TGTGCCAGCAGCTTCCTAGGCAACACCGGGGAGCTGTTTTTT
CDR3: CASSFLGNTGELFF

V: TRBV11-1
D: TRBD1
J: TRBJ1-2
size: once
DNA: TGTGCCAGCAGCGTCGACAGGGGTGACTATGGCTACACCTTC
CDR3: CASSVDRGDYGYTF

V: TRBV6-5
D: TRBD1
J: TRBJ2-7
size: -
DNA: TGTGCCAGCAGATTGGGACAGTACTACGAGCAGTACTTC
CDR3: CASRLGQYYEQYF

V: TRBV11-2
D: -
J: TRBJ2-1
size: -
DNA: TGTGCCAGCAGCTTAGCGCTTAGCACGAATGAGCAGTTCTTC
CDR3: CASSLALSTNEQFF

V: TRBV19
D: TRBD1
J: TRBJ2-5
size: -
DNA: TGTGCCAGTAGTTCAACCCTGACAGGGGCACCCGGGGAGACCCAGTACTTC
CDR3: CASSSTLTGAPGETQYF